The T cell receptor (beta chain) described here comes from a study of tumor-infiltrating lymphocytes in primary liver carcinoma. On the study more broadly: Sequenced samples came back with roughly 3.5 to 7.13 million productive TCRbeta reads, and the counts looked alike across tissue types. Notes on the study in general: Roughly 7.5-25% of top clones, and no more, occurred in all five tumor regions. Tumor tissue displayed a significantly greater top-250-clone fraction than blood (p = 0.039).

Synthesis of TCR beta cDNA was carried out from about 0.55 ug total RNA with a constant-region primer. Nested multiplex PCR, run for three rounds with slightly modified ARM-PCR, yielded TCR beta libraries. TCRdb reprocessed the multiplex PCR reads with MiXCR, giving one entry per CDR3 protein. The data contain 95,000 to 150,000 distinct CDR3 sequences, under 65% of them singletons. As to this clonotype: The antigen is undetermined. Since a much larger clone is just one base distant, this may be a read error. Since the CDR3 does not end with the conserved phenylalanine or tryptophan, this likely comes from a read error.

Taking about 19-32 mg of unsorted bulk tissue, the authors co-extracted RNA and DNA. Every tumor yielded five separate sampled regions. The receptor comes from a woman aged 55-69 years with primary liver carcinoma and hepatitis B virus infection. The sequenced material came from liver tumor tissue from sampling region 3. Subset given: tumor region T3, left-lateral pole.

The CDR3, as DNA: TGTGCCAGCAGCTTTAGGGCTACGCGAAGAGGAGATACGCAGTATGTT. Translation gives CASSFRATRRGDTQYV. The chain joins TRBV7-9 to TRBJ2-3, with D uncertain. In germline, CDR1 is SEHNR, CDR2 FQNEAQ (reference sequence). This CDR3 has 16 residues. Between the trimmed V and J ends, which lost 3 bases and 5 bases, there was a span of 18 bases.